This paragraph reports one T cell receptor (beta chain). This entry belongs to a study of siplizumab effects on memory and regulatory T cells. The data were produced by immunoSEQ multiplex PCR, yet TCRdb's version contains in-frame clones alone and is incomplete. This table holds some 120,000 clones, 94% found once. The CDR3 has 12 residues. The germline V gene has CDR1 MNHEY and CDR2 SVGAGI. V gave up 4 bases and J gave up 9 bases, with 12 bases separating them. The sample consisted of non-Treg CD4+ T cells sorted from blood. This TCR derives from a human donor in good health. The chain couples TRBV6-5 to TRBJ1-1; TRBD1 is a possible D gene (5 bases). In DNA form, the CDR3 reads TGTGCCAGCAGTTCAGGGCAATCCAAAGCTTTCTTT. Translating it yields CASSSGQSKAFF.